What follows are 3 T cell receptor beta chains derived from one specimen sequenced in a study of shared clonotypes between healthy human individuals. Only in-frame clones appear in the TCRdb table, and some are missing; sequencing was by immunoSEQ multiplex PCR. The sample carries under 850,000 clones, approximately 77% recorded once. Material: memory CD4+ T cells sorted from blood. The subset is: CD45RA-negative fraction. These receptors were obtained from a woman younger than 45 in good health.

This rearrangement joins TRBV11-2 to TRBJ2-6; D is unclear. The CDR3 has 15 residues. In germline, CDR1 is SGHAT, CDR2 FQNNGV. Deletions cut 4 bases from V and 0 bases from J, with 7 bases between. The DNA of the CDR3 is TGTGCCAGCAGCTCAACAGACTCTGGGGCCAACGTCCTGACTTTC. Encoded protein: CASSSTDSGANVLTF.

The chain couples TRBV5-1 to TRBJ1-4; D not certain. The V and J ends lost 0 bases and 4 bases respectively, with 7 bases between them. Germline CDR1 SGHRS, CDR2 YFSETQ. The length of the CDR3 is 14 residues. CDR3 sequence: CASSLGPGNEKLFF. The CDR3 region has the DNA TGCGCCAGCAGCTTGGGCCCCGGTAATGAAAAACTGTTTTTT. The full variable domain, rest sourced from reference TRBV5-1 and TRBJ1-4, is KAGVTQTPRYLIKTRGQQVTLSCSPISGHRSVSWYQQTPGQGLQFLFEYFSETQRNKGNFPGRFSGRQFSNSRSEMNVSTLELGDSALYLCASSLGPGNEKLFFGSGTQLSVL.

This clone was seen many times. The chain links TRBV7-9 to TRBJ1-5; 9 nucleotides match TRBD1. CDR3 length: 19 amino acids. The germline V gene encodes CDR1 SEHNR and CDR2 FQNEAQ (reference sequence). With V trimmed by 2 bases and J by 4 bases, 15 bases remained unmatched. Here the CDR3 reads CASSLYVPGQGILNQPQHF. The CDR3 coding sequence is TGTGCCAGCAGCTTATACGTACCGGGACAGGGCATTTTAAATCAGCCCCAGCATTTT.